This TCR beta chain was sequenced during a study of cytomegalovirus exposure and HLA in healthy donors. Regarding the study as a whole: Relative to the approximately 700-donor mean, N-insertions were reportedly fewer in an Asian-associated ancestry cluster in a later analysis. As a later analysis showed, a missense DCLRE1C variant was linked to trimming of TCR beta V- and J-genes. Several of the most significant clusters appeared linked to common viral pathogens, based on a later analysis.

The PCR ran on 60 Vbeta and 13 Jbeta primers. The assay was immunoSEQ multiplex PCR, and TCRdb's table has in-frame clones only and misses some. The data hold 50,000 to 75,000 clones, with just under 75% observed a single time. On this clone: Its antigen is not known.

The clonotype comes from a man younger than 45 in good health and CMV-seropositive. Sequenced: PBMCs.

In DNA, the CDR3 is TGTGCCAGCAGCTTCTATATCCCACAGGGTCGGTCCTATAATTCACCCCTCCACTTT. Protein product: CASSFYIPQGRSYNSPLHF. The chain couples TRBV7-6 to TRBJ1-6, with D perhaps matching TRBD1 (6 bases). There are 19 residues in the CDR3. V lost 3 bases to trimming and J lost 1 base, with 19 bases between them. Germline-derived CDR1 and CDR2 are SGHVS and FNYEAQ. Using reference TRBV7-6 and TRBJ1-6 for the parts outside the CDR3, the full variable domain is GAGVSQSPRYKVTKRGQDVALRCDPISGHVSLYWYRQALGQGPEFLTYFNYEAQQDKSGLPNDRFSAERPEGSISTLTIQRTEQRDSAMYRCASSFYIPQGRSYNSPLHFGNGTRLTVT.